This paragraph covers one TCR beta chain sequence. Its antigen remains unknown. These data originate in a study of CD8+ T cells in alopecia areata. Looking at the study overall: Tofacitinib continued for 6 to 18 months and was then withheld for 6 months. Study-level findings and limits: Whether baseline CD8+ expansion is linked to response remains uncertain, given a single nonresponder.

Isolated RNA was reverse transcribed into cDNA used as the sequencing template. Only in-frame clones appear in the TCRdb table, and some are missing; sequencing was by immunoSEQ multiplex PCR. Of several thousand clones in the sample, around 57% were seen once. The treatment is: oral pan-JAK inhibitor, 5-10 mg twice daily. Researchers gathered lesional scalp punch biopsies and peripheral blood from patients with alopecia areata. The CDR3 contains 17 residues. Sequences were derived from skin, sampled at week 4, from a patient treated with tofacitinib. The rearrangement joins TRBV21-1 to TRBJ2-3; no DNA check was done on the table's D call, TRBD1. TRBV21-1 is marked as a pseudogene. This TCR came from a human donor with alopecia areata. The CDR3 DNA reads TGTGCCAGCAGCCCCCGGACAGGGAAAACTAGCACAGATACGCAGTATTTT. Its translation: CASSPRTGKTSTDTQYF.